This TCR beta chain was obtained from a study of control samples from healthy donors and cancer patients. Germline V lookup: CDR1 MDHEN, CDR2 SYDVKM. The CDR3 totals 15 residues. Trimming took 4 bases from V and 8 from J; bases not matched to a gene: 7. The assay was immunoSEQ multiplex PCR, and TCRdb's table has in-frame clones only and misses some. The table includes 70,000 to 90,000 clones, around 94% detected once. The receptor was derived from a woman younger than 35 in good health. The gene calls are TRBV28 and TRBJ1-6; 8 nucleotides line up with TRBD1. The sequencing sample was made of blood. The CDR3 nucleotides read TGTGCCAGCAGTTCACGGACAGGGAGCTATTCACCCCTCCACTTT. Amino acids: CASSSRTGSYSPLHF.